What follows are 18 T cell receptor beta chains derived from one specimen sequenced in a study of read filtering for tumor transcriptome and immune sequencing (dated by TCRdb to 2019 to 2021). These reads were obtained on an Illumina HiSeq 4000. TCR libraries were constructed from approximately 360 ng RNA using the Immunoverse kit, and molecular barcoded adaptors covering alpha/delta and beta/gamma chains were employed. Clones were called with MiXCR by TCRdb after fastp trimmed the public reads at Q25, and only in-frame beta chains were retained. Each record represents a unique CDR3 protein, reported with the most common genes and DNA among its rows. This sample comprises 50,000 to 65,000 distinct CDR3 sequences, roughly 12% of them detected only once. The ten largest clones add up to 16% of the sample. Input material: a population of CD138-negative cells sorted from bone marrow. The sample's cell subset or site label, decoded: bone marrow mononuclear cells depleted of CD138+ plasma/myeloma cells by negative magnetic selection. These TCRs come from a donor at least 40 years old with multiple myeloma.

There are a few counts of this clonotype. The rearrangement links TRBV5-1 to TRBJ2-7, with 7 positions matching TRBD1. V was clipped by 0 bases and J by 0 bases; unmatched bases: 3. The CDR3 spans 15 residues. Germline values: CDR1 SGHRS, CDR2 YFSETQ. CDR3 bases: TGCGCCAGCAGCTTGGGACAGGGTTACTCCTACGAGCAGTACTTC. Translation: CASSLGQGYSYEQYF.

This clonotype has just a few counts. The V call is TRBV6-6, the J call TRBJ2-7, with a possible D match to TRBD1 (5 bases). Germline assignment: CDR1 MNHNY and CDR2 SVGAGI (reference sequence). This CDR3 is built from 13 residues. The V end was cut by 2 bases, the J end by 3 bases, with 8 bases between. Written as DNA, the CDR3 is TGTGCCAGCAGTTACGACAGCCACTACGAGCAGTACTTC. Protein: CASSYDSHYEQYF.

This clonotype was detected many times. This rearrangement joins TRBV7-2 to TRBJ2-3; 8 bases line up with TRBD2. Trimming at V came to 5 bases and at J to 2 bases, leaving 9 bases not matched to a gene. Per germline, CDR1 SGHTA and CDR2 FQGNSA. There are 16 residues in the CDR3. The CDR3 nucleotides are TGTGCCAGCAGCGACGCCCAGCGGGGGTACACAGATACGCAGTATTTT. Its protein is CASSDAQRGYTDTQYF.

This clonotype was observed a handful of times. The junction and the germline gene differ at one end; a read error may be behind it. The chain carries TRBV7-9 and TRBJ2-3; D remains unclear. The length of the CDR3 is 18 residues. Germline assignment: CDR1 SEHNR and CDR2 FQNEAQ (reference sequence). CDR3 loop: CAGSRLSAAPVGTDTQYF. The CDR3 DNA reads as TGTGCCGGCAGCCGCCTCAGTGCGGCACCCGTTGGCACAGATACGCAGTATTTT.

This clonotype appeared a few times. A much larger clone differs by one base, so this may be a read error. This likely comes from a read error, as the CDR3 has no conserved phenylalanine or tryptophan at its end. The chain employs TRBV10-1 and TRBJ2-7; D possibly corresponds to TRBD1 (6 bases). Germline-derived CDR1 and CDR2 are WNHNN and SYGVQD (reference sequence). V was shortened by 0 bases and J by 3 bases, with 12 bases between the two germline ends. CDR3 length: 15 amino acids. The CDR3 DNA is TGCGCCAGCAGTGAGTCGACCCAGGGGAACTACGAGCAGTACCTC. Translation: CASSESTQGNYEQYL.

This clonotype was recorded many times. The chain links TRBV12-3 or TRBV12-4 to TRBJ1-2, with 9 bases identical to TRBD1. V lost 2 bases to trimming and J lost 3 bases; unmatched junction nucleotides: 1. CDR3 length: 14 amino acids. CDR3 protein: CASSLWTGDYGYTF. CDR3 DNA: TGTGCCAGCAGTTTATGGACAGGGGACTATGGCTACACCTTC.

This clonotype was detected many times. The rearrangement links TRBV7-9 to TRBJ1-5; D gene unclear. Germline CDR1 and CDR2: SEHNR and FQNEAQ (reference sequence). The CDR3 loop spans 13 amino acids. The V and J ends lost 6 bases and 7 bases respectively, with 13 bases between them. In DNA form, the CDR3 reads TGTGCCAGCAGTTCCTCGTTGGGCCAGCCCCAGCATTTT. It specifies CASSSSLGQPQHF.

In its sample, this clonotype was seen many times. The chain joins TRBV11-2 to TRBJ1-5; 9 bases fit TRBD1. The CDR3 is 15 amino acids. J lost 3 bases, V lost 1 base, and 1 base had no gene match. Germline V gives CDR1 SGHAT, CDR2 FQNNGV. This chain's CDR3 is CASSLGDRANQPQHF. DNA of the CDR3: TGTGCCAGCAGCTTAGGGGACAGGGCCAATCAGCCCCAGCATTTT.

The chain uses TRBV7-2 and TRBJ2-7, with 12 positions matching TRBD2. J was trimmed by 2 bases and V by 5 bases; bases with no gene match: 4. Germline CDR1 is SGHTA and CDR2 is FQGNSA. The CDR3 runs 15 residues. The CDR3 DNA reads TGTGCCAGCAGCGCTACTAGCGGGGGGCCCTACGAGCAGTACTTC. It codes for CASSATSGGPYEQYF.

The table lists this clonotype with many counts. The gene calls are TRBV11-3 and TRBJ2-7; 7 bases align to TRBD2. Per germline, CDR1 SGHNT and CDR2 YENEEA. The ends lost 1 base at V and 5 bases at J; junction bases unmatched: 11. This CDR3 is built from 16 residues. DNA of the CDR3: TGTGCCAGCAGCTTAGGAGGCGGGGGACCTGGAAACGAGCAGTACTTC. Translating it yields CASSLGGGGPGNEQYF. The full variable domain, in which reference TRBV11-3 and TRBJ2-7 provide the parts outside the CDR3, is EAGVVQSPRYKIIEKKQPVAFWCNPISGHNTLYWYLQNLGQGPELLIRYENEEAVDDSQLPKDRFSAERLKGVDSTLKIQPAELGDSAVYLCASSLGGGGPGNEQYFGPGTRLTVT.

This clonotype was seen at least ten times. The CDR3 bases are TGTGCCAGCAGCTTAGGTCCGGGACAGGGGTTATCACCCCTCCACTTT. Its protein product is CASSLGPGQGLSPLHF. The chain uses TRBV7-9 and TRBJ1-6, with 10 positions matching TRBD1. CDR1 is SEHNR and CDR2 is FQNEAQ in the germline V gene (reference sequence). The trim removed 1 base at V and 10 bases at J, leaving 7 bases unmatched. The CDR3 is 16 residues long.

As to this clonotype: A much larger clone lies one base from this, so it may be a read error. This CDR3 reads CAKGPTNERLFF. CDR3 bases: TGTGCCAAGGGTCCAACTAATGAAAGACTGTTTTTT. This chain links TRBV2 with TRBJ1-4, with D hard to call. The CDR3 is 12 residues long. Germline V gene lookup returns CDR1 SNHLY and CDR2 FYNNEI. Filled out from reference TRBV2 and TRBJ1-4, the complete variable domain reads EPEVTQTPSHQVTQMGQEVILRCVPISNHLYFYWYRQILGQKVEFLVSFYNNEISEKSEIFDDQFSVERPDGSNFTLKIRSTKLEDSAMYFCAKGPTNERLFFGSGTQLSVL.

As to this clonotype: Possible read error: a much larger clone is one base away. The V and J genes are TRBV20-1 and TRBJ1-1; D may be TRBD1 (6 bases). Germline V CDR1 and CDR2: DFQATT, SNEGSKA (reference sequence). The CDR3 has 12 residues. CDR3 sequence: CSASELWTEGFF. The CDR3, as DNA: TGCAGTGCTAGTGAACTCTGGACAGAAGGTTTCTTT.

A remark on this clonotype: Because it lacks the conserved phenylalanine or tryptophan at the end, this CDR3 is likely a read error. The limits of the CDR3 on the DNA are not certain, so only TCRdb's listed CDR3 is given. The chain combines TRBV29-1 with TRBJ2-1; TRBD2, the table's D call, was not compared with the DNA. Both ends counted, the CDR3 spans 14 residues. Germline CDR1 SQVTM, CDR2 ANQGSEA. Here the CDR3 reads CSATPSGGWGEQLY.

The chain links TRBV6-5 to TRBJ2-7; D is possibly TRBD1 or TRBD2 (5 bases each). CDR3 size: 14 residues. V dropped 6 bases and J dropped 1 base, with 13 bases sitting between them. Germline V gene lookup returns CDR1 MNHEY and CDR2 SVGAGI. In DNA form, the CDR3 reads TGTGCCAGCAGGAGAGGGACGAAGTCCTACGAGCAGTACTTC. Residues: CASRRGTKSYEQYF.

This clonotype was recorded many times. The chain combines TRBV14 with TRBJ2-2, with TRBD2 matching over 11 bases. The CDR3 is 19 residues long. CDR1 is SGHDN, CDR2 FVKESK, per germline. The ends lost 1 base at V and 3 bases at J; junction bases unmatched: 10. CDR3 nucleotides: TGTGCCAGCAGCCAAGGCCGGATTCGGGGACTAGCGGACACCGGGGAGCTGTTTTTT. The encoded protein is CASSQGRIRGLADTGELFF. Full variable domain (outside the CDR3, taken from reference TRBV14 and TRBJ2-2): EAGVTQFPSHSVIEKGQTVTLRCDPISGHDNLYWYRRVMGKEIKFLLHFVKESKQDESGMPNNRFLAERTGGTYSTLKVQPAELEDSGVYFCASSQGRIRGLADTGELFFGEGSRLTVL.

This clonotype has at least ten counts. The chain couples TRBV11-2 to TRBJ2-5; 11 bases agree with TRBD1. This CDR3 is 15 amino acids long. Trimming cost V 7 bases and J 5 bases; bases outside gene matches: 9. Germline assignment: CDR1 SGHAT and CDR2 FQNNGV. CDR3 in DNA: TGTGCCAGCAACAACCCGGGACAGGGGGGCGAGACCCAGTACTTC. The encoded protein is CASNNPGQGGETQYF. Full variable domain (rest looked up from reference TRBV11-2 and TRBJ2-5): EAGVAQSPRYKIIEKRQSVAFWCNPISGHATLYWYQQILGQGPKLLIQFQNNGVVDDSQLPKDRFSAERLKGVDSTLKIQPAKLEDSAVYLCASNNPGQGGETQYFGPGTRLLVL.

This clonotype has at least ten counts. V is TRBV7-9 and J is TRBJ2-1, with TRBD2 identical over 15 bases. Germline CDR1 and CDR2: SEHNR and FQNEAQ (reference sequence). CDR3 size: 16 residues. V trimming: 4 bases; J trimming: 12 bases; junction bases outside the gene matches: 10. Here the CDR3 reads CASSSGTSGGTFRQFF. For the CDR3, the DNA is TGTGCCAGCAGCTCCGGGACTAGCGGGGGGACGTTTAGGCAGTTCTTC.